This TCR beta chain is from a study of chemoradiotherapy in HPV16-positive cancers. Findings and limits, study-wide: HPV-specific T cells were functionally defined from only two HPV16-positive patients. Non-HPV-specific T cells did not expand in tumors during treatment, whereas candidate HPV-specific clones and E7-related motifs did. Better recurrence-free survival went with HPV-responsive T-cell expansion in HPV16-positive patients.

Comment on this clone: Its cognate antigen is unknown.

Data came from immunoSEQ multiplex PCR; TCRdb stores just in-frame clones and leaves some out. The sample gives over a thousand clones, about 79% of which show up once; roughly 4.5% is in the top ten. After removal of 3 bases from V and 2 bases from J, the junction contained 1 base not matched to a gene. Germline V CDR1 and CDR2: SGHTA, FQGNSA. The length of the CDR3 is 13 residues. The chain is built from TRBV7-2 and TRBJ2-7, with 7 bases that match TRBD1. Sequencing was performed on tumor tissue, taken from a patient who underwent chemoradiotherapy. This TCR was sampled from a human donor with HPV-associated anogenital cancer. The CDR3 spells CASSFGQAYEQYF. DNA for the CDR3: TGTGCCAGCAGCTTCGGACAGGCCTACGAGCAGTACTTC.